This entry lists 19 T cell receptor beta chains sequenced from one sample in a study of T cell responses to AZD1222 COVID-19 vaccine. Libraries were prepared by immunoSEQ multiplex PCR; TCRdb keeps only in-frame clonotypes and omits some of them. The sample has 100,000 to 150,000 clones, over 80% seen once; the top ten hold around 5.8%. The starting material was peripheral blood, obtained on day 0 of AZD1222 vaccination. These receptors originate from an adult in good health.

This chain links TRBV5-1 with TRBJ1-2, with 7 bases identical to TRBD1. Germline V lookup: CDR1 SGHRS, CDR2 YFSETQ. This CDR3 region has 14 residues. V lost 0 bases and J lost 8; bases outside the gene matches: 7. CDR3 bases: TGCGCCAGCAGCTTGGGAACAGGGGCGGAGGGCTACACCTTC. It specifies CASSLGTGAEGYTF.

The CDR3 reads CASSQDDLQETQYF. CDR3 DNA sequence: TGTGCCAGCAGCCAAGACGACCTCCAAGAGACCCAGTACTTC. The rearrangement joins TRBV3-1 (or the pseudogene TRBV3-2) to TRBJ2-5; unclear D gene. CDR3 length: 14 residues. Germline CDR1 reads LGHDT; CDR2 reads YNNKEL (reference sequence). V was clipped by 0 bases and J by 1 base, with 6 bases between them.

This clone was seen a few times. The gene calls are TRBV9 and TRBJ1-6; perhaps TRBD1 as D (6 bases). V was cut by 2 bases and J by 0 bases, with 9 bases left in between. The germline gives CDR1 SGDLS, CDR2 YYNGEE. The CDR3 sequence is 16 residues long. The CDR3 sequence is CASSVTGSSYNSPLHF. DNA for the CDR3: TGTGCCAGCAGCGTCACAGGGAGCTCCTATAATTCACCCCTCCACTTT.

The chain carries TRBV3-1 (or the pseudogene TRBV3-2) and TRBJ1-6, with 10 bases that match TRBD1. Per the germline V gene, CDR1 is LGHDT and CDR2 is YNNKEL (reference sequence). The CDR3 consists of 16 residues. J was trimmed by 5 bases and V by 4 bases; bases with no gene match: 5. Here the CDR3 DNA reads TGTGCCAGCAGCCTCCAGGGACAGGGGCATAATTCACCCCTCCACTTT. Translation gives CASSLQGQGHNSPLHF.

The V and J genes are TRBV27 and TRBJ1-5, with D unclear. Deletions cut 3 bases from V and 1 base from J, with 4 bases between. The CDR3 spans 13 residues. CDR1 is MNHEY and CDR2 is SMNVEV in the germline V gene (reference sequence). The CDR3 nucleotides read TGTGCCAGCAGTTTCTCGAGCAATCAGCCCCAGCATTTT. As protein: CASSFSSNQPQHF.

The rearrangement joins TRBV7-2 to TRBJ2-1, with 8 bases that match TRBD2. CDR1 and CDR2 (germline): SGHTA, FQGNSA. The CDR3 is 15 amino acids. Unmatched junction bases numbered 4, after V lost 0 bases and J lost 6 bases. CDR3 nucleotide sequence: TGTGCCAGCAGCTTAGCGCGGGGGGTGGGCAATGAGCAGTTCTTC. Translation: CASSLARGVGNEQFF.

The CDR3 DNA reads as TGTGCCACCAGCGCCCAGGGAGGTTCGGCTAGCGGGGGGAGCACAGATACGCAGTATTTT. Protein sequence: CATSAQGGSASGGSTDTQYF. This chain connects TRBV15 to TRBJ2-3, with 11 positions matching TRBD2. The CDR3 is made up of 20 amino acids. The J segment lost 0 bases and the V segment lost 5 bases, leaving 16 bases of the junction unmatched. Germline-derived CDR1 and CDR2 are LNHNV and YYDKDF (reference sequence).

V is TRBV3-1 (or the pseudogene TRBV3-2) and J is TRBJ1-1, with 9 bases aligning to TRBD1. The germline gives CDR1 LGHDT, CDR2 YNNKEL (reference sequence). Germline trimming cut 7 bases from V and 0 bases from J; bases unmatched to any gene: 6. The CDR3 totals 15 residues. The CDR3 loop is CASTTGTGMNTEAFF. Here the CDR3 DNA reads TGTGCCAGCACCACGGGGACAGGGATGAACACTGAAGCTTTCTTT.

This chain connects TRBV7-9 to TRBJ1-3; no reliable D call. Germline CDR1 reads SEHNR; CDR2 reads FQNEAQ (reference sequence). The CDR3 has 15 amino acids. V lost 5 bases to trimming and J lost 2 bases, with 13 bases between them. CDR3: CASSRELSAGNTIYF. The CDR3 region has the DNA TGTGCCAGCAGCCGGGAGCTGTCCGCTGGAAACACCATATATTTT.

The CDR3 DNA follows: TGTGCCAGCAGTTACCTACAGGGGGGATCCGGGGAGCTGTTTTTT. Translating it yields CASSYLQGGSGELFF. The rearrangement joins TRBV6-2 or TRBV6-3 to TRBJ2-2; TRBD1 aligns across 8 bases. The CDR3 consists of 15 residues. The V segment lost 2 bases and the J segment 6 bases; nucleotides outside the gene matches: 5. Germline V CDR1 and CDR2: MNHEY, SVGEGT.

The chain uses TRBV12-5 and TRBJ1-5; TRBD1 matches 7 bases. Germline V gene lookup returns CDR1 LGHNT and CDR2 FRNRAP. The V gene end was trimmed by 5 bases and the J gene end by 9 bases; junction bases not matched to a gene: 13. CDR3 size: 15 residues. Here the CDR3 reads CASGAGQMGSGPQHF. The CDR3 DNA reads TGTGCTAGTGGTGCGGGACAGATGGGATCAGGGCCCCAGCATTTT.

The chain uses TRBV30 and TRBJ2-7; D possibly corresponds to TRBD2 (5 bases). Germline-derived CDR1 and CDR2 are GTSNPN and SVGIG (reference sequence). CDR3 length: 16 residues. The V and J ends lost 3 bases and 0 bases respectively, with 18 bases between them. CDR3 in DNA: TGTGCCTGGAGAAGTAGGCGGGCCCTGAGCTCCTACGAGCAGTACTTC. It encodes CAWRSRRALSSYEQYF.

The chain joins TRBV27 to TRBJ1-5; no firm D call. This CDR3 spans 15 amino acids. CDR1 is MNHEY and CDR2 is SMNVEV in the germline V gene (reference sequence). Trimming cost V 6 bases and J 0 bases, with 12 bases left between them. CDR3 protein: CASRYTGNSNQPQHF. CDR3 coding DNA: TGTGCCAGCAGGTATACCGGGAATAGCAATCAGCCCCAGCATTTT.

The J gene is TRBJ1-2, the V gene TRBV3-1 (or the pseudogene TRBV3-2); D might be TRBD1 (5 bases). This CDR3 contains 15 residues. Trimming stripped 2 bases from V and 4 bases from J, with 14 bases between. The germline V gene encodes CDR1 LGHDT and CDR2 YNNKEL (reference sequence). The CDR3 bases are TGTGCCAGCAGCCAAAGTACCGGGACTCTCTATGGCTACACCTTC. Its protein product is CASSQSTGTLYGYTF.

The chain links TRBV30 to TRBJ2-7, with 7 positions matching TRBD1. CDR1 and CDR2 (germline): GTSNPN, SVGIG (reference sequence). The CDR3 extends over 14 amino acids. V was clipped by 5 bases and J by 2 bases; unmatched bases: 9. Here the CDR3 reads CAWANRGYPYEQYF. CDR3 bases: TGTGCCTGGGCAAACAGGGGCTACCCCTACGAGCAGTACTTC.

The chain is built from TRBV7-9 and TRBJ2-1, with a weak D call TRBD1 (6 bases). From germline, CDR1 is SEHNR and CDR2 FQNEAQ (reference sequence). Trimming stripped 0 bases from V and 5 bases from J, with 17 bases between. This CDR3 has 17 residues. The CDR3, as DNA: TGTGCCAGCAGCTTAGCCCCGTCGACAGGTATCGACAATGAGCAGTTCTTC. Translated, it gives CASSLAPSTGIDNEQFF.

V gene TRBV13 combines with J gene TRBJ2-1; TRBD2 matches at 9 bases. The trim removed 5 bases at V and 7 bases at J, leaving 24 bases unmatched. This CDR3 contains 20 residues. The germline CDR1 and CDR2 sequences are PRHDT and FYEKMQ (reference sequence). The CDR3 nucleotides read TGTGCCAGCAGCCGGCGTTTCGGAGGGACGGCGGGAGGGTCCAGGAATGAGCAGTTCTTC. It translates to CASSRRFGGTAGGSRNEQFF.

The chain employs TRBV6-5 and TRBJ1-4; the D is unclear. The V end lost 10 bases, the J end lost 1 base, and 10 bases lay between the germline ends. The CDR3 consists of 13 residues. CDR1 MNHEY and CDR2 SVGAGI come from the germline V gene. The CDR3 DNA is TGTGCCACCTTTCGTGGAACTAATGAAAAACTGTTTTTT. Residues: CATFRGTNEKLFF.

The rearrangement uses TRBV19 and TRBJ1-2, with D perhaps matching TRBD1 (5 bases). The germline V gene encodes CDR1 LNHDA and CDR2 SQIVND (reference sequence). The CDR3 spans 14 residues. Between the trimmed V and J ends, which lost 6 bases and 11 bases, there was a span of 22 bases. In nucleotides, the CDR3 is TGTGCCAGTAGCCTGGCCGCGGACAAGGGTGTGTACACCTTC. Amino acid sequence: CASSLAADKGVYTF.